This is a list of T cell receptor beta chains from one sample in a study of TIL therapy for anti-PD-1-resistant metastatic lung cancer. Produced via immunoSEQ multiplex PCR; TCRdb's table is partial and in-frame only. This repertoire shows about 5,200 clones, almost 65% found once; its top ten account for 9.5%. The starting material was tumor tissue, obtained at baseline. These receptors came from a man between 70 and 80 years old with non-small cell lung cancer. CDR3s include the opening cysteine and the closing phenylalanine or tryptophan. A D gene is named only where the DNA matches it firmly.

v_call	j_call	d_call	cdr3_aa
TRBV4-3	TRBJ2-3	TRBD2	CASSQGRGAGGADTQYF
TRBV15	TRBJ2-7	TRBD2	CATSKGTSGSIYEQYF
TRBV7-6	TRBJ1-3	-	CASSLGQTGLGNTIYF
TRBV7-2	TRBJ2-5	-	CASSLAGGGETQYF
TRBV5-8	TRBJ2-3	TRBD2	CASSLGGGEVDTQYF
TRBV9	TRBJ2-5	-	CASTHSSETQYF
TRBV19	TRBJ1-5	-	CARRYSNQPQHF
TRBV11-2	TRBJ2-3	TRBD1	CASSLGRDRGVRDTQYF
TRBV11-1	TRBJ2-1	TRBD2	CASSRGVSGREGYEQFF
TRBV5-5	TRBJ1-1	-	CASSRQQEAEAFF
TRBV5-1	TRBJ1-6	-	CASSLRGLGDNSPLHF
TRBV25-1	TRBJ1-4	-	CASSSFQVGGTGGEKLFF